The entry below describes one TCR beta chain. The antigen remains undetermined. Primers for the PCR totalled 60 Vbeta and 13 Jbeta. Sequencing used immunoSEQ multiplex PCR; TCRdb keeps in-frame clones, though not all of them. The sample carries about 64,000 clones, approximately 78% recorded once. The germline V gene encodes CDR1 ENHRY and CDR2 SYGVKD. V was clipped by 0 bases and J by 0 bases, with 5 bases between them. The CDR3 extends over 15 amino acids. The data are from a study of cytomegalovirus exposure and HLA in healthy donors. Whole-study results and caveats: Researchers had no immune exposure information except CMV serostatus available.

The receptor comes from a young man in good health and CMV-seropositive. The chain employs TRBV10-3 and TRBJ1-4; no firm D call. The specimen was PBMCs. The CDR3 sequence: CAISESESTNEKLFF. The CDR3 nucleotides read TGTGCCATCAGTGAGTCCGAGTCAACTAATGAAAAACTGTTTTTT.